There are a few counts of the clone carrying this T cell receptor beta chain. With 1 base removed from V and 0 bases from J, the gap between germline ends came to 7 bases. Germline lookup yields CDR1 MNHNS and CDR2 SASEGT. CDR3 length equals 14 residues. TCRdb fed the 5' RACE reads into MiXCR, producing one record per CDR3 protein. Seen here are 350,000 to 500,000 distinct CDR3 sequences, 15% to 20% observed once, and the top ten hold approximately 12%. The sample belongs to a study of identical twins. The chain combines TRBV6-1 with TRBJ2-7, with D unresolved. The TCR sequence derives from a man aged 45-65 years in good health. Sequencing input: naive T cells sorted from blood. CDR3 in DNA: TGTGCCAGCAGTGAAGGGGGTGCCTCCTACGAGCAGTACTTC. Its translation: CASSEGGASYEQYF.